A selection of T cell receptor beta chains follows, all from one sample in a study of blood T cell repertoires in COVID-19. Data came from immunoSEQ multiplex PCR; TCRdb stores just in-frame clones and leaves some out. The sample consists of approximately 63,000 clones, 85% to 90% of them appearing once. The sequenced sample consisted of peripheral blood. All receptors derive from a woman in her sixties with COVID-19, enrolled during active disease. The CDR3 runs from the conserved cysteine through the conserved F or W. The D gene is left open where the match is weak. Clone size, where shown, is once, few, many, or a class for clones that have expanded.

NA,TRBJ2-5,TRBD2,TRBV5-1,TGCGCCAGCAGCTGGGCCCGCCTAGCGGGGGGGTCGGGAGAGACCCAGTACTTC,CASSWARLAGGSGETQYF
NA,TRBJ1-2,TRBD1,TRBV7-3,TGTGCCAGCAGCTTGGACAGGGCCGACTTCGGTGGCTACACCTTC,CASSLDRADFGGYTF
once,TRBJ1-2,NA,TRBV5-4,TGTGCCAGCAGCTCCGACTCGGATGGCTACACCTTC,CASSSDSDGYTF
NA,TRBJ2-5,TRBD1,TRBV27,TGTGCCAGCAGCTGGGCCAGGGGGCATGGGGAGACCCAGTACTTC,CASSWARGHGETQYF
NA,TRBJ1-4,NA,TRBV15,TGTGCCACCAGCAGTGCGTATAGAACTAATGAAAAACTGTTTTTT,CATSSAYRTNEKLFF
once,TRBJ1-3,NA,TRBV3-1/TRBV3-2,TGTGCCAGCAGCCAACGGACACGCAGCTCTGGAAACACCATATATTTT,CASSQRTRSSGNTIYF
NA,TRBJ1-5,NA,TRBV11-2,TGTGCCAGCAGCCAGGCAGGAGGGAGTCAGCCCCAGCATTTT,CASSQAGGSQPQHF
NA,TRBJ2-7,TRBD1,TRBV4-2,TGTGCCAGCGGCCGGGACAGGGGCTACGAGCAGTACTTC,CASGRDRGYEQYF
NA,TRBJ1-1,NA,TRBV7-8,TGTGCCAGCAGCCTGAAAGACAGCCCGAACACTGAAGCTTTCTTT,CASSLKDSPNTEAFF
few,TRBJ2-7,TRBD2,TRBV27,TGTGCCAGCAGTTTACTAGCGGGAGCACACGAGCAGTACTTC,CASSLLAGAHEQYF
NA,TRBJ1-1,TRBD1,TRBV28,TGTGCCATAAGACAGGGGGTTTTTCTGAACACTGAAGCTTTCTTT,CAIRQGVFLNTEAFF
NA,TRBJ2-1,NA,TRBV19,TGTGCCAGTAGCGTGGAGGGACGCTGGAATGAGCAGTTCTTC,CASSVEGRWNEQFF
NA,TRBJ2-6,NA,TRBV9,TGTGCCAGCAGCTCCGACCGAGGGCATTCTGGGGCCAACGTCCTGACTTTC,CASSSDRGHSGANVLTF
NA,TRBJ1-2,NA,TRBV7-2,TGTGCCAGCAGCTTGACAGACGGAGGGGGCTACACCTTC,CASSLTDGGGYTF
NA,TRBJ1-5,NA,TRBV14,TGTGCCAGCAGCCAAGACGGTCTGCAGCCCCAGCATTTT,CASSQDGLQPQHF
NA,TRBJ2-1,TRBD1,TRBV5-1,TGCGCCAGCAGCCCGGGACAGGGAGGCAATGAGCAGTTCTTC,CASSPGQGGNEQFF
NA,TRBJ2-1,TRBD2,TRBV5-1,TGCGCCAGCAGCTTTACCGGGACTAGCAGTTACAATGAGCAGTTCTTC,CASSFTGTSSYNEQFF
NA,TRBJ1-3,NA,TRBV7-2,TGTGCCAGCAGCTTATACGGGTTATCGGGAAACACCATATATTTT,CASSLYGLSGNTIYF
NA,TRBJ2-3,TRBD2,TRBV10-2,TGCGCCAGCAGTGAAGGGGGACTAGCGGGGAGGGATACGCAGTATTTT,CASSEGGLAGRDTQYF
NA,TRBJ1-5,NA,TRBV18,TGTGCCAGCTCACCCTCCGGTTCGGGGAGTCAGCCCCAGCATTTT,CASSPSGSGSQPQHF
NA,TRBJ2-4,TRBD1,TRBV10-1,TGCGCCAGTTCGACAGGGAGTCTAGCCAAAAACATTCAGTACTTC,CASSTGSLAKNIQYF
once,TRBJ2-7,TRBD2,TRBV6-2/TRBV6-3,TGTGCCAGCAGTTACTCTCCCAGCGGGAGCACCTACGAGCAGTACTTC,CASSYSPSGSTYEQYF
once,TRBJ1-1,TRBD1,TRBV18,TGTGCCAGCTCACCCCTTACAGGGGAAAACACTGAAGCTTTCTTT,CASSPLTGENTEAFF
NA,TRBJ1-2,TRBD1,TRBV29-1,TGCAGCGCCAACCCGGGACAGGGGGATCGAGGCTACACCTTC,CSANPGQGDRGYTF
NA,TRBJ2-7,TRBD1,TRBV5-1,TGCGCCAGCAGCTACACAGGGGAAGGCGAGCAGTACTTC,CASSYTGEGEQYF
NA,TRBJ1-2,TRBD1,TRBV6-5,TGTGCCAGCAGTTACGCTGACAGGGGAAACTATGGCTACACCTTC,CASSYADRGNYGYTF
NA,TRBJ1-1,TRBD1,TRBV6-6,TGTGCCAGCAGTTACCCAGGGGGGACTGAAGCTTTCTTT,CASSYPGGTEAFF
once,TRBJ2-5,NA,TRBV7-2,TGTGCCAGCTCCAATAGTTTCCAAGAGACCCAGTACTTC,CASSNSFQETQYF
once,TRBJ1-4,NA,TRBV9,TGTGCCAGCGCCCCCAGGCCTAATGAAAAACTGTTTTTT,CASAPRPNEKLFF
NA,TRBJ1-5,TRBD1,TRBV27,TGTGCCAGCAGTCCGGGACAGATTCTGGGCAATCAGCCCCAGCATTTT,CASSPGQILGNQPQHF
NA,TRBJ2-7,NA,TRBV6-4,TGTGCCAGCAACTTACCGGGACTCAAAACCCGTCACTACGAGCAGTACTTC,CASNLPGLKTRHYEQYF
NA,TRBJ2-7,TRBD2,TRBV9,TGTGCCAGCAGCGTAGGGACTAGCGGTTACTACGAGCAGTACTTC,CASSVGTSGYYEQYF
NA,TRBJ2-2,NA,TRBV27,TGTGCCAGCATTCCTCTGGGTAGCGGATTGAACACCGGGGAGCTGTTTTTT,CASIPLGSGLNTGELFF
NA,TRBJ2-1,TRBD2,TRBV30,TGTGCCTGGAGGGCGACTAGCGCTATCAATGAGCAGTTCTTC,CAWRATSAINEQFF
NA,TRBJ2-7,TRBD2,TRBV5-6,TGTGCCAGCAGTCCCGGGACTAGCGGATACGAGCAGTACTTC,CASSPGTSGYEQYF
few,TRBJ2-1,TRBD2,TRBV5-6,TGTGCCAGCAGCTGGACTAGCGCCAATGAGCAGTTCTTC,CASSWTSANEQFF
NA,TRBJ1-5,NA,TRBV29-1,TGCAGCGTTGTGTCAGGGGGCAATCAGCCCCAGCATTTT,CSVVSGGNQPQHF
NA,TRBJ1-2,TRBD1,TRBV4-1,TGCGCCAGCAGCCAAGACAGGGGGCTCCCGGGTAACTATGGCTACACCTTC,CASSQDRGLPGNYGYTF
few,TRBJ1-6,NA,TRBV11-3,TGTGCCAGCAGCGGGAGCTCCTATAATTCACCCCTCCACTTT,CASSGSSYNSPLHF
NA,TRBJ2-5,TRBD1,TRBV6-5,TGTGCCAGCAGTTACCTCAGGGGGCTAAGGGAGACCCAGTACTTC,CASSYLRGLRETQYF
few,TRBJ2-7,TRBD2,TRBV11-2,TGTGCCAGCAGCGTAAGGACTAGCGGGAGGAGCTCCTACGAGCAGTACTTC,CASSVRTSGRSSYEQYF
NA,TRBJ1-2,NA,TRBV28,TGTGCCAGCAGTTACTCGGACAGATACTATGGCTACACCTTC,CASSYSDRYYGYTF
NA,TRBJ2-7,TRBD1,TRBV12-5,TGTGCTAGTGGTTTGACAGGGGGTCGTTACGAGCAGTACTTC,CASGLTGGRYEQYF
NA,TRBJ2-7,TRBD1,TRBV10-2,TGCGCCAGCAGTGAGTCGACAGGGAGCCACGAGCAGTACTTC,CASSESTGSHEQYF
NA,TRBJ1-2,TRBD1,TRBV6-5,TGTGCCAGCAGTCGACAGGGGCCTTTGGAGGGCTACACCTTC,CASSRQGPLEGYTF
NA,TRBJ1-6,TRBD1,TRBV7-6,TGTGCCAGCAGCTTAGGACAGGGGGCCGATAATTCACCCCTCCACTTT,CASSLGQGADNSPLHF